This T cell receptor beta chain is drawn from a study of graft-versus-host responses after intestinal transplantation. In regard to this clone: The antigen remains undetermined.

The V gene's germline CDR1 is LGHNA and CDR2 YSLEER. V lost 3 bases to trimming and J lost 4 bases, with 18 bases between them. This CDR3 region has 16 residues. Libraries were prepared by immunoSEQ multiplex PCR; TCRdb keeps only in-frame clonotypes and omits some of them. The data show approximately 82,000 clones, roughly 91% seen once. The origin of this receptor is a human donor who received an intestinal transplant. This chain joins TRBV4-3 and TRBJ1-1; D might be TRBD1 (5 bases). The sample was unstimulated CD4+ T cells sorted from spleen or lymph node cells, taken before intestinal transplant. CDR3 sequence (DNA): TGCGCCAGCAGCCAGGGGGGTGATGGGGCGGGCACTGAAGCTTTCTTT. Its translation is CASSQGGDGAGTEAFF.